The 6 T cell receptor beta chains given below trace back to one sample, sequenced in a study of persistence of HIV-infected CD4 T cells. Lysates of CMV-infected fibroblasts at around 9.8 ug/mL stimulated these cells. Memory cells lacking CD40L and CD69 with high CD45RO were sorted. These receptors' antigens are unknown. Sequencing used immunoSEQ version 4 in survey mode. Here immunoSEQ multiplex PCR was the method, and the copy in TCRdb shows in-frame clones only, minus some. Of roughly 41,000 clones in the sample, approximately 80% were seen once. The source material was CD4+ T cells sorted from PBMCs after roughly 18-hour stimulation, sampled from a patient who received antiretroviral therapy. The receptor source for this set is an adult man with HIV who was CMV-seropositive.

About this clone: Its ends do not fully match the called genes, so a read error is possible. The chain carries TRBV10-3 and TRBJ1-3; no clear D. Germline CDR1 is ENHRY and CDR2 is SYGVKD. The CDR3 length is 14 residues. The CDR3 sequence is CATSASGFGNTIYF. CDR3 in DNA: TGTGCCACCAGTGCCTCGGGCTTTGGAAACACCATATATTTT.

The rearrangement joins TRBV19 to TRBJ1-1; no firm D call. Germline loops: CDR1 LNHDA, CDR2 SQIVND (reference sequence). The CDR3 is 14 residues long. The ends were cut back, 6 bases at V and 3 bases at J, with 14 bases in the middle. CDR3 protein: CASSPPHPYTEAFF. CDR3 nucleotide sequence: TGTGCCAGTAGCCCACCCCATCCCTACACTGAAGCTTTCTTT.

This clone was recorded a few times. V gene TRBV6-1 combines with J gene TRBJ2-2; TRBD1 is a possible D gene (8 bases). The CDR3 has 15 amino acids. Germline V gives CDR1 MNHNS, CDR2 SASEGT. With 1 base removed from V and 6 bases from J, the gap between germline ends came to 12 bases. This CDR3 is CASSEDRGGAGELFF. DNA for the CDR3: TGTGCCAGCAGTGAAGACAGGGGGGGGGCCGGGGAGCTGTTTTTT.

The V call is TRBV28, the J call TRBJ2-3; 10 bases agree with TRBD1. Per the germline V gene, CDR1 is MDHEN and CDR2 is SYDVKM. The V segment lost 7 bases and the J segment 4 bases; nucleotides outside the gene matches: 11. CDR3 length equals 16 residues. CDR3 in amino acids: CASTDPGQGWPDTQYF. DNA of the CDR3: TGTGCCAGCACCGATCCGGGACAGGGGTGGCCAGATACGCAGTATTTT.

The CDR3, as DNA: TGTGCCAGCAGCCCTGGACTGATTAATTCACCCCTCCACTTT. Protein product: CASSPGLINSPLHF. This sequence joins TRBV7-9 and TRBJ1-6; D is ambiguous. This CDR3 region has 14 residues. CDR1 and CDR2 (germline): SEHNR, FQNEAQ (reference sequence). The V end lost 5 bases, the J end lost 6 bases, and 11 bases lay between the germline ends.

The V gene is TRBV2, the J gene TRBJ1-5; D is ambiguous. The CDR3 is 13 residues long. Trimming cost V 6 bases and J 2 bases, with 8 bases left between them. The germline V gene has CDR1 SNHLY and CDR2 FYNNEI. The CDR3 protein is CASRISRNQPQHF. The CDR3 DNA reads TGTGCCAGCAGGATAAGCCGCAATCAGCCCCAGCATTTT.